This T cell receptor (beta chain) was observed in a study of blood T cell repertoires in COVID-19. In the study overall: The United States, Italy and Spain provided the acute and convalescent COVID-19 samples. T cells, B-cell-depleted T cells, or PBMCs supplied cDNA or gDNA.

The authors' processing: Amplification of reference gene primers provided the estimated nucleated cell counts. The data were produced by immunoSEQ multiplex PCR, yet TCRdb's version contains in-frame clones alone and is incomplete. D and trimming come from the DNA, and the V and J calls and clone size come from that table. The table has about 140,000 clones, roughly 80% seen once; the top ten hold 4% to 5%. The CDR3 spans 15 residues. Trimming removed 3 bases at V and 2 bases at J, with 8 bases between. The germline V gene encodes CDR1 SEHNR and CDR2 FQNEAQ (reference sequence). The sequenced material came from peripheral blood. This rearrangement joins TRBV7-9 to TRBJ1-6; D ambiguous. The TCR was taken from a woman older than 75 with acute or convalescent COVID-19. The CDR3 sequence: CASSLRQPYNSPLHF. CDR3 DNA: TGTGCCAGCAGCTTGCGCCAACCCTATAATTCACCCCTCCACTTT. Together with reference TRBV7-9 and TRBJ1-6, the CDR3 gives the full variable domain: DTGVSQNPRHKITKRGQNVTFRCDPISEHNRLYWYRQTLGQGPEFLTYFQNEAQLEKSRLLSDRFSAERPKGSFSTLEIQRTEQGDSAMYLCASSLRQPYNSPLHFGNGTRLTVT.